The sequence of this T cell receptor (beta chain) was determined in a study of blood T cell repertoires in COVID-19. Germline CDR1 and CDR2: KGHDR and SFDVKD. The CDR3 has 13 residues. The V and J ends lost 3 bases and 3 bases respectively, with 7 bases between them. Profiled with immunoSEQ multiplex PCR; TCRdb holds only in-frame clones, not every one. This repertoire shows tens of thousands of clones, around 74% found once; its top ten account for approximately 23%. Sequencing was done on a sample of peripheral blood. The rearrangement uses TRBV24-1 and TRBJ1-2; D possibly corresponds to TRBD1 (5 bases). This receptor was taken from a man aged 65 to 85 with acute or convalescent COVID-19. CDR3 DNA: TGTGCCACCAGTGATGGAGGGGACTATGGCTACACCTTC. It yields the protein CATSDGGDYGYTF.